This T cell receptor (beta chain) was profiled in a study of CD8 T cells in Susac syndrome. Germline V gives CDR1 LNHNV, CDR2 YYDKDF (reference sequence). The length of the CDR3 is 15 residues. Trimming cost V 3 bases and J 2 bases, with 10 bases left between them. In blood CD8+ and CD4+ T cells, TCR beta underwent sequencing. Reverse transcription of roughly 0.45 to 1 ug RNA was carried out with random hexamers. TCR beta CDR3 was amplified by immunoSEQ multiplex PCR. This amplification extended across 54 Vbeta and 13 Jbeta segments. TCRdb independently ran MiXCR on the immunoSEQ multiplex PCR reads; one entry per CDR3 protein. Among roughly 150,000 distinct CDR3 sequences listed, 95% to 96% were seen once.

The TCR was taken from a human donor with multiple sclerosis. J is TRBJ2-2 and V is TRBV15; D is undetermined. The material sequenced was CD8+ T cells from PBMCs. The CDR3 spells CATSSSPSNTGELFF. In DNA, the CDR3 is TGTGCCACCAGCAGCTCCCCGAGTAACACCGGGGAGCTGTTTTTT.